The 6 T cell receptor beta chains below all came from one sample that was sequenced in a study of cytomegalovirus exposure and HLA in healthy donors. Both 60 Vbeta primers and 13 Jbeta primers went into the PCR. Generated by immunoSEQ multiplex PCR, the TCRdb table keeps only in-frame clones and is missing some. There are about 140,000 clones in the sample; almost 85% occur only once, and roughly 1.4% lies in the top ten. The specimen sequenced was PBMCs. The source is a man aged 25 to 40 in good health and CMV-seropositive.

The V call is TRBV19, the J call TRBJ1-2, with 7 nucleotides matching TRBD1. The CDR3 is made up of 20 amino acids. V lost 1 base and J lost 7; bases outside the gene matches: 24. Germline CDR1 reads LNHDA; CDR2 reads SQIVND (reference sequence). DNA of the CDR3: TGTGCCAGTAGTATAGTGGGGGTCAACCTTGGAGGGGGCCTCGGAGGTGGCTACACCTTC. It specifies CASSIVGVNLGGGLGGGYTF.

The V and J genes are TRBV5-4 and TRBJ1-2; no clear D gene. The CDR3 loop spans 14 amino acids. V lost 4 bases and J lost 3, with 13 bases in between. In germline, CDR1 is SGHNT, CDR2 YYREEE (reference sequence). CDR3 protein: CASSPAGRDYGYTF. The CDR3 DNA reads TGTGCCAGCAGCCCCGCGGGAAGGGACTATGGCTACACCTTC.

V usage is TRBV5-1 and J usage is TRBJ1-2; no clear D. V lost 0 bases to trimming and J lost 7 bases, with 10 bases between them. The CDR3 runs 13 residues. From germline, CDR1 is SGHRS and CDR2 YFSETQ. The CDR3 nucleotides are TGCGCCAGCAGCTTGGCCGCTAGAGGTGGCTACACCTTC. Amino acid sequence: CASSLAARGGYTF.

J is TRBJ2-2 and V is TRBV9; 7 bases are a match to TRBD2. This CDR3 spans 16 amino acids. Germline V CDR1 and CDR2: SGDLS, YYNGEE. V was pared by 3 bases and J by 7 bases, with 12 bases of the junction left unmatched. The CDR3 DNA reads TGTGCCAGCAGCGCGTCCCGGGGGGAAAACGGCGGGGAGCTGTTTTTT. It encodes CASSASRGENGGELFF.

V and J are TRBV5-1 and TRBJ2-7; D is possibly TRBD1 (9 bases). CDR1 and CDR2 from the germline V gene are SGHRS and YFSETQ. CDR3 size: 16 residues. The V gene lost 4 bases and the J gene lost 9 bases, with 26 bases spanning the gap. The CDR3 nucleotides are TGCGCCAGCAGCCGGGGGGGGTTCTGGACAGGGGAAGGGCAGTACTTC. Protein: CASSRGGFWTGEGQYF.

The chain joins TRBV25-1 to TRBJ1-5, with D possibly being TRBD1 (5 bases). Germline-derived CDR1 and CDR2 are MGHDK and SYGVNS. V lost 1 base and J 2 bases, leaving 9 bases between the germline ends. There are 15 residues in the CDR3. In DNA, the CDR3 is TGTGCCAGCAGTGAATCAGGGATGCGCAATCAGCCCCAGCATTTT. Amino acid sequence: CASSESGMRNQPQHF.